The sequence of this T cell receptor beta chain was determined in a study of T cell responses to AZD1222 COVID-19 vaccine. General study results and limits: Regions left unmutated in variants are reportedly the target of nearly half of spike-specific TCRs. Spike-specific TCR breadth and depth rose after two AZD1222 doses.

Combined were second doses at about 4 or about 12 weeks. About this clone itself: Its specificity is unknown.

Sequenced by immunoSEQ multiplex PCR; TCRdb stores in-frame clones only, minus some. The sample includes tens of thousands of clones, around nine tenths of them seen just once. The V end lost 2 bases, the J end lost 1 base, and 3 bases lay between the germline ends. There are 13 residues in the CDR3. Looked up from germline, CDR1 is MNHEY and CDR2 is SMNVEV (reference sequence). Specimen: peripheral blood, collected 28 days after the second AZD1222 dose. This clonotype originated in an adult who received the AZD1222 COVID-19 vaccine. The chain has TRBV27 and TRBJ1-5; D uncertain. The CDR3 bases are TGTGCCAGCAGTTTAGTGAGCAATCAGCCCCAGCATTTT. It specifies CASSLVSNQPQHF.